The source of this T cell receptor (beta chain) is a study of cytomegalovirus exposure and HLA in healthy donors. Overall study context: Researchers previously reported finding fewer than 120 million unique TCR beta sequences from around 200 million T cells. HLA-typed donors were the source of about 81 million unique TCRs held in an early data release.

V was pared by 5 bases and J by 2 bases, with 12 bases between. CDR3 length equals 14 residues. Germline V gene sequence: CDR1 SEHNR, CDR2 FQNEAQ (reference sequence). The study ran its PCR with 60 Vbeta and 13 Jbeta primers. Here immunoSEQ multiplex PCR was the method, and the copy in TCRdb shows in-frame clones only, minus some. The sample has around 100,000 clones, and its top ten clones hold around 7%. Sequenced: PBMCs. The TCR originated in a man aged 40-49 years in good health and CMV-seropositive. The genes are TRBV7-9 and TRBJ1-2; TRBD1 is a possible D gene (6 bases). Here the CDR3 reads CASSPRTGNYGYTF. In nucleotides, the CDR3 is TGTGCCAGCAGCCCGAGAACAGGGAACTATGGCTACACCTTC.